Listed here is a single T cell receptor (beta chain). The sample belongs to a study of blood T cell repertoires in COVID-19. Background on the study: Samples taken during acute and convalescent COVID-19 were collected in the United States, Italy and Spain. T cells, B-cell-depleted T cells, or PBMCs supplied cDNA or gDNA.

This CDR3 contains 15 residues. The trim removed 3 bases at V and 2 bases at J, leaving 10 bases unmatched. Per germline, CDR1 SQVTM and CDR2 ANQGSEA. How the authors handled the data: Researchers report that nucleated cell counts were estimated from reference gene primer amplification. Some clones are missing from TCRdb's copy, which holds only in-frame ones; the method was immunoSEQ multiplex PCR. The D gene and trimming were derived from the DNA, and the V and J assignments and clone size from that table. The table has a few hundred thousand clones, 85% seen once; the top ten hold 3% to 4.5%. The sequence was obtained from a woman younger than 30 with acute or convalescent COVID-19. The chain joins TRBV29-1 to TRBJ2-7, with TRBD2 matching over 7 bases. Sequencing was done on a sample of peripheral blood. The DNA for the CDR3 is TGCAGCGTTGAGACGCTGGGGGGGAGCCCCTACGAGCAGTACTTC. The encoded protein is CSVETLGGSPYEQYF.